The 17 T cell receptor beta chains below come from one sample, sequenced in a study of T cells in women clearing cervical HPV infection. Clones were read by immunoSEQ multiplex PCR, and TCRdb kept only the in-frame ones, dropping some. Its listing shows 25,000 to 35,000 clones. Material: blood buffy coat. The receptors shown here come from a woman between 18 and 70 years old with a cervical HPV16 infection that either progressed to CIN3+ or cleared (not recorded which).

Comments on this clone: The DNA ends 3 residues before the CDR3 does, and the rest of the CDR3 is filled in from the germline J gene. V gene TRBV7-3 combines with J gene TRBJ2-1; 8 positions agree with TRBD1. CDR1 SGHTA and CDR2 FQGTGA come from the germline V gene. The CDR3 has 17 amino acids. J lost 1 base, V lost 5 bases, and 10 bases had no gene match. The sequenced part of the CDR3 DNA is TGTGCCAGCAGCATCAGGGGGCGAGCGACGTCCTACAATGAG. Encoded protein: CASSIRGRATSYNE. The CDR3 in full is CASSIRGRATSYNEQFF.

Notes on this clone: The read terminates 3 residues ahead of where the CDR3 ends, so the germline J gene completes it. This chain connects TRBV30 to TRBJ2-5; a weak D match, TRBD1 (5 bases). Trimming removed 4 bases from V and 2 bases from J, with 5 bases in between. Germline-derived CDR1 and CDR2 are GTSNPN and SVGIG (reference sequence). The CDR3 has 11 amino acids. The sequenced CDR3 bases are TGTGCCTGGACAGGGCAAGAGACC. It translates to CAWTGQET. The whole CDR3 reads CAWTGQETQYF.

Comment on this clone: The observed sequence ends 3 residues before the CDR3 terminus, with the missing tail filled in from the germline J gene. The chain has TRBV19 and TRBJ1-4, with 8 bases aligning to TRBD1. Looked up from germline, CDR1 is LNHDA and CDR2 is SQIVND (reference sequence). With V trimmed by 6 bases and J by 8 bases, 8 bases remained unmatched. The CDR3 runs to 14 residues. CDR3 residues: CASSPTGVNEKLFF. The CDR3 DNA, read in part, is TGTGCCAGTAGCCCGACAGGGGTAAACGAAAAA.

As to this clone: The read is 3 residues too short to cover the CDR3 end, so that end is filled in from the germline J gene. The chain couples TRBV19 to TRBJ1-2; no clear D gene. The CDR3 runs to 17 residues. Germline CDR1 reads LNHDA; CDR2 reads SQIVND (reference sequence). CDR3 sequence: CASSPGSGTGSTDTYTF. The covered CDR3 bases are TGTGCCAGTAGCCCCGGGAGCGGTACGGGTAGCACAGATACC.

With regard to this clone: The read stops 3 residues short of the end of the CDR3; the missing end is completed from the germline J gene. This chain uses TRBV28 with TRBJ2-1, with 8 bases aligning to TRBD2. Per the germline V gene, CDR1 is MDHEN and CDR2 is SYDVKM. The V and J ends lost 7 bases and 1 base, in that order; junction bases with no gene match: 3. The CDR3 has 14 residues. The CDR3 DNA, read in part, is TGTGCCAGCACCCCGGGGGGGTCCTACAATGAG. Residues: CASTPGGSYNE. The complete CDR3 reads CASTPGGSYNEQFF.

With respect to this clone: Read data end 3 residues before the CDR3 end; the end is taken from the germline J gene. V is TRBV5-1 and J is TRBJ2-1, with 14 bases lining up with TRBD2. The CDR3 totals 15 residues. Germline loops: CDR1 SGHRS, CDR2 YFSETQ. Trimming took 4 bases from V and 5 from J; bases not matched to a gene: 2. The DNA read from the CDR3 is TGCGCCAGCAGCCCGGGACTAGCGGGAGACAATGAG. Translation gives CASSPGLAGDNE. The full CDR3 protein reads CASSPGLAGDNEQFF.

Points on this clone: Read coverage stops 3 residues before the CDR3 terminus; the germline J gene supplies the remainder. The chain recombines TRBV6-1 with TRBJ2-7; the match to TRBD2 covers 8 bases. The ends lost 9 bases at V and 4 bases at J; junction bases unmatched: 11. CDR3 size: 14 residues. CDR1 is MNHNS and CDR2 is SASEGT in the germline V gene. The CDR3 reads CASRERLASYEQYF. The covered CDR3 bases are TGTGCCAGTAGAGAACGACTAGCGAGTTACGAG.

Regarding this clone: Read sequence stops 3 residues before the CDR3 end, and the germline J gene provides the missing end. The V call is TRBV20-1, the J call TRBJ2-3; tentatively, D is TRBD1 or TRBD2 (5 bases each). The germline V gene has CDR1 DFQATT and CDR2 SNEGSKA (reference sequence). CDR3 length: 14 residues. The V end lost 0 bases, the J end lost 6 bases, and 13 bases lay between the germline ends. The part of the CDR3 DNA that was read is TGCAGTGCTAGAGATCGGATAGGGGAGGATACG. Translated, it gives CSARDRIGEDT. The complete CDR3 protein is CSARDRIGEDTQYF.

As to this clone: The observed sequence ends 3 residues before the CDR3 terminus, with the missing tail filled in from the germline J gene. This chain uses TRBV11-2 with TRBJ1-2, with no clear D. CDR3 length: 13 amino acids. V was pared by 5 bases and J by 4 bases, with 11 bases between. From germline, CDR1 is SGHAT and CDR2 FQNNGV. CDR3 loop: CASSPSTGYGYTF. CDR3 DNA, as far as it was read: TGTGCCAGCAGCCCCTCTACGGGCTATGGC. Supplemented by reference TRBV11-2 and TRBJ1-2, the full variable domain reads EAGVAQSPRYKIIEKRQSVAFWCNPISGHATLYWYQQILGQGPKLLIQFQNNGVVDDSQLPKDRFSAERLKGVDSTLKIQPAKLEDSAVYLCASSPSTGYGYTFGSGTRLTVV.

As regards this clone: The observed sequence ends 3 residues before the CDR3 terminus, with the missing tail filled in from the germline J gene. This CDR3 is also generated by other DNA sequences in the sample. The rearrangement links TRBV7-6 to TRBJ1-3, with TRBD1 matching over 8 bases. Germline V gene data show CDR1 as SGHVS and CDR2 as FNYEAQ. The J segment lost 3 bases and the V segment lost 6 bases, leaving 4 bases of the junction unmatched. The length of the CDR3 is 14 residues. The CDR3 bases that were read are TGTGCCAGCAGTGAGACAGGGGTTGGAAACACC. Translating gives CASSETGVGNT. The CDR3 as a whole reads CASSETGVGNTIYF.

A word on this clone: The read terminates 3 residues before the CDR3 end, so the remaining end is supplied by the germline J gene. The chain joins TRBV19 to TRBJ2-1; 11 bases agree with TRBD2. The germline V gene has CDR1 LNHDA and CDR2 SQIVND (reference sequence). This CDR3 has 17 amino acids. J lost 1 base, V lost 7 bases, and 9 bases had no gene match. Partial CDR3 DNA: TGTGCCAGTACTACGGGGCTAGCGGGAGGATCCTACAATGAG. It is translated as CASTTGLAGGSYNE. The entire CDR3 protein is CASTTGLAGGSYNEQFF.

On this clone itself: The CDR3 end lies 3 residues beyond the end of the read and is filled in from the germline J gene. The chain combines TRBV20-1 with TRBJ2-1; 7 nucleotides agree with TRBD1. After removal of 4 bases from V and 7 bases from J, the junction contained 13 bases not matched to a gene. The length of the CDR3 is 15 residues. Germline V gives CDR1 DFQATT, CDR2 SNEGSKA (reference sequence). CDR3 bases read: TGCAGTGCTAAACGACAGGGCACAGGAAAGAATGAG. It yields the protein CSAKRQGTGKNE. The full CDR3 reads CSAKRQGTGKNEQFF.

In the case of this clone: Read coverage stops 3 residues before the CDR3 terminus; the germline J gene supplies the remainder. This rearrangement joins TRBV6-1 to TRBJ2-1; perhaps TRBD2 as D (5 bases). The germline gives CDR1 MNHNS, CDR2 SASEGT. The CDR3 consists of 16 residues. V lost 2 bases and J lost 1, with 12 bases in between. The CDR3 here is CASSEPDSMSYNEQFF. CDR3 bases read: TGTGCCAGCAGTGAACCGGACTCGATGTCCTACAATGAG.

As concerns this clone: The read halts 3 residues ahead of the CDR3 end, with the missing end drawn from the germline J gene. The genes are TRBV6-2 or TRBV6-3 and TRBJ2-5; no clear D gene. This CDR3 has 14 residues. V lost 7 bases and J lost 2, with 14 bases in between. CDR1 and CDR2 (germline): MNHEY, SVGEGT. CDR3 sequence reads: CASTPLLRQETQYF. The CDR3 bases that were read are TGTGCCAGCACCCCGCTCCTAAGACAAGAGACC.

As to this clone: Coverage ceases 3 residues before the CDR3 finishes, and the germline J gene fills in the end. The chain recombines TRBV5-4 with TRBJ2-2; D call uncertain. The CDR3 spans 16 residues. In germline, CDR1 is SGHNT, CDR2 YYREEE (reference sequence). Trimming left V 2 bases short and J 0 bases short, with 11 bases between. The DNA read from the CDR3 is TGTGCCAGCAGCTTTCAACGGTTCGCGAACACCGGGGAG. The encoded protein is CASSFQRFANTGE. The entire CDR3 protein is CASSFQRFANTGELFF.

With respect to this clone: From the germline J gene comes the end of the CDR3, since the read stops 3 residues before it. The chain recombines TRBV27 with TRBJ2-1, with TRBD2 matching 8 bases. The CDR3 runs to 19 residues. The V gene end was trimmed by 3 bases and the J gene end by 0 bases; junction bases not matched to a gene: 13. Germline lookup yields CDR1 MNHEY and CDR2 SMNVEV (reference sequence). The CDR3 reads CASSFEGLAGRSSYNEQFF. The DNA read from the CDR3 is TGTGCCAGCAGTTTTGAAGGGCTAGCGGGTCGCAGCTCCTACAATGAG.

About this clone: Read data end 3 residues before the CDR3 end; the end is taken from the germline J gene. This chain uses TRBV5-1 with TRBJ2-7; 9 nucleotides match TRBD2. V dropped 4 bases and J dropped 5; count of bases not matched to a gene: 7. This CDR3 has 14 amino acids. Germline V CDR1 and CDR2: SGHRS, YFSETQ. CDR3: CASSPLAGFDEQYF. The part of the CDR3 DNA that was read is TGCGCCAGCAGCCCCCTAGCGGGATTCGACGAG.